The clone carrying this TCR beta chain appeared once. One end of the junction fails to match germline, which may point to a read error. Participants had their cohort set by participant-reported clinical history. The data were obtained in a study of blood T cell repertoires in COVID-19. Turning to the study itself: COVID-19 samples, acute and convalescent, were from the United States, Italy and Spain.

Assay used: immunoSEQ multiplex PCR; TCRdb lists only in-frame clones, some missing. The sample carries under 200,000 clones, around 88% recorded once. The CDR3 is 11 amino acids. The source of this sequence is a woman aged 45 to 65 in a cohort exposed to, infected with or recovered from COVID-19 (not recorded which). V is TRBV12-3 or TRBV12-4 and J is TRBJ2-7; D is possibly TRBD2 (5 bases). The source material was PBMCs or T cells enriched from blood (not recorded which). In DNA, the CDR3 is TGTGCCAGCAGTCCCCGGGTTGGACTCTTCTTC. The encoded protein is CASSPRVGLFF.